A single sample gave rise to the 30 T cell receptor beta chains below, sequenced in a study of shared clonotypes between healthy human individuals. Libraries were prepared by immunoSEQ multiplex PCR; TCRdb keeps only in-frame clonotypes and omits some of them. The repertoire includes around 2.1 million clones, almost 96% of them detected once, and about 0.13% sits in the top ten. Sequenced material: naive CD4+ T cells sorted from blood. Noted subset: CD45RA+ positively selected. Receptor source: a man younger than 35 in good health.

The rearrangement uses TRBV6-1 and TRBJ2-2, with unresolved D. Germline loops: CDR1 MNHNS, CDR2 SASEGT. The V and J ends lost 4 bases and 4 bases respectively, with 13 bases between them. The CDR3 is made up of 15 amino acids. The DNA of the CDR3 is TGTGCCAGCAGTGCGGAACTTCCAGGCACCGGGGAGCTGTTTTTT. Its translation is CASSAELPGTGELFF.

The chain is built from TRBV30 and TRBJ2-1; 8 nucleotides line up with TRBD1. With 2 bases clipped from V and 8 bases from J, the junction kept 5 bases outside the gene matches. There are 13 residues in the CDR3. Germline-derived CDR1 and CDR2 are GTSNPN and SVGIG (reference sequence). CDR3 DNA sequence: TGTGCCTGGAGTACAGGGGGGACGGATGAGCAGTTCTTC. It translates to CAWSTGGTDEQFF.

The V gene is TRBV6-5, the J gene TRBJ2-7, with D possibly TRBD2 on 5 matching bases. CDR1 MNHEY and CDR2 SVGAGI come from the germline V gene. CDR3 length: 15 residues. Trimming pared 8 bases from V and 1 base from J, leaving 18 bases between. The CDR3: CASGLSRGGSYEQYF. In nucleotides, the CDR3 is TGTGCCAGCGGATTATCACGGGGTGGATCCTACGAGCAGTACTTC.

V usage is TRBV5-6 and J usage is TRBJ2-4; D not certain. CDR3 length equals 15 residues. The germline gives CDR1 SGHDT, CDR2 YYEEEE. Between the trimmed V and J ends, which lost 0 bases and 2 bases, there was a span of 9 bases. Here the CDR3 DNA reads TGTGCCAGCAGCTTGGCCGCCATAACCAAAAACATTCAGTACTTC. It translates to CASSLAAITKNIQYF.

V is TRBV30 and J is TRBJ1-1; 7 nucleotides agree with TRBD1. This CDR3 comprises 14 residues. Per the germline V gene, CDR1 is GTSNPN and CDR2 is SVGIG (reference sequence). V lost 3 bases and J lost 6; bases outside the gene matches: 10. This CDR3 reads CAWSKGGEWAEAFF. Here the CDR3 DNA reads TGTGCCTGGAGCAAAGGGGGCGAATGGGCTGAAGCTTTCTTT. Combining the CDR3 with reference TRBV30 and TRBJ1-1 gives the whole variable domain SQTIHQWPATLVQPVGSPLSLECTVEGTSNPNLYWYRQAAGRGLQLLFYSVGIGQISSEVPQNLSASRPQDRQFILSSKKLLLSDSGFYLCAWSKGGEWAEAFFGQGTRLTVV.

The V gene is TRBV9, the J gene TRBJ1-3; 7 bases map to TRBD1. The CDR3 extends over 17 amino acids. Per the germline V gene, CDR1 is SGDLS and CDR2 is YYNGEE. The V gene end was trimmed by 0 bases and the J gene end by 3 bases; junction bases not matched to a gene: 9. The CDR3 reads CASSVEAGRGVGNTIYF. For the CDR3, the DNA is TGTGCCAGCAGCGTAGAGGCAGGCAGGGGGGTTGGAAACACCATATATTTT.

The rearrangement links TRBV7-2 to TRBJ2-4; D unclear. This CDR3 has 11 residues. The V gene lost 4 bases and the J gene lost 11 bases, with 9 bases spanning the gap. Germline CDR1 and CDR2: SGHTA and FQGNSA. The CDR3 protein is CASSSTGVQYF. For the CDR3, the DNA is TGTGCCAGCAGCTCCACGGGCGTTCAGTACTTC.

The chain links TRBV2 to TRBJ2-3; no firm D call. V lost 2 bases to trimming and J lost 6 bases, with 3 bases between them. This CDR3 comprises 11 residues. The germline CDR1 and CDR2 sequences are SNHLY and FYNNEI. DNA for the CDR3: TGTGCCAGCAGTGAATTTGATACGCAGTATTTT. It yields the protein CASSEFDTQYF.

The chain uses TRBV1 and TRBJ1-5; the table calls TRBD1, which could not be checked here. TRBV1 is recorded as a pseudogene. The CDR3 has 14 residues. The CDR3 nucleotides are TGCACCAGCAGCCAAGAGACAGGGTATCAGCCCCAGCATTTT. It is translated as CTSSQETGYQPQHF.

V usage is TRBV10-1 and J usage is TRBJ2-7, with D tentatively TRBD1 or TRBD2 (5 bases each). The CDR3 totals 14 residues. Trimming took off 9 bases at V and 1 base at J, with 16 bases between the two ends. Germline lookup yields CDR1 WNHNN and CDR2 SYGVQD (reference sequence). DNA for the CDR3: TGCGCCAGGACCGAGGGGTTCCATTCCTACGAGCAGTACTTC. Translation: CARTEGFHSYEQYF.

This chain joins TRBV6-5 and TRBJ1-1, with 7 nucleotides matching TRBD1. The trim removed 5 bases at V and 9 bases at J, leaving 12 bases unmatched. Germline V gene data show CDR1 as MNHEY and CDR2 as SVGAGI. The CDR3 is 14 residues long. The CDR3 coding sequence is TGTGCCAGCAGTAGATCCGGGACAGACAAAAAAGCTTTCTTT. Its translation is CASSRSGTDKKAFF.

In regard to this clone: The junction departs from germline at one end; a sequencing error may be responsible. The CDR3 nucleotides are TGTGCTAGCAGCTTAGATAGGGCAGACGAGCAGTACTTC. Translating it yields CASSLDRADEQYF. The rearrangement joins TRBV7-7 to TRBJ2-7; D gene unclear. The CDR3 totals 13 residues. Germline V gene lookup returns CDR1 SSHAT and CDR2 FNYEAQ (reference sequence).

The chain is built from TRBV12-1 and TRBJ2-5; TRBD2, the table's D call, was not compared with the DNA. TRBV12-1 counts as a pseudogene. CDR3 length: 14 amino acids. CDR3 residues: CASSCGLAGETQYF. The DNA for the CDR3 is TGTGCCAGCAGCTGCGGACTAGCGGGAGAGACCCAGTACTTC.

About this clone: Other DNA sequences in this specimen translate into the identical CDR3. The chain has TRBV5-1 and TRBJ2-7; TRBD1 matches 11 bases. J lost 1 base, V lost 3 bases, and 3 bases had no gene match. There are 15 residues in the CDR3. Looked up from germline, CDR1 is SGHRS and CDR2 is YFSETQ. The CDR3 DNA follows: TGCGCCAGCAGCTCGGGGACAGGGGGGTCCTACGAGCAGTACTTC. Amino acids: CASSSGTGGSYEQYF.

The chain employs TRBV9 and TRBJ1-1; D is possibly TRBD1 (6 bases). Per the germline V gene, CDR1 is SGDLS and CDR2 is YYNGEE. V lost 0 bases and J lost 4, with 10 bases in between. The CDR3 runs 14 residues. The CDR3 loop reads CASSVEGEVTEAFF. CDR3 nucleotide sequence: TGTGCCAGCAGCGTAGAGGGGGAGGTCACTGAAGCTTTCTTT. Filled out from reference TRBV9 and TRBJ1-1, the complete variable domain reads DSGVTQTPKHLITATGQRVTLRCSPRSGDLSVYWYQQSLDQGLQFLIQYYNGEERAKGNILERFSAQQFPDLHSELNLSSLELGDSALYFCASSVEGEVTEAFFGQGTRLTVV.

This chain joins TRBV9 and TRBJ2-7; the match to TRBD1 covers 7 bases. Looked up from germline, CDR1 is SGDLS and CDR2 is YYNGEE. This CDR3 has 15 amino acids. The trim removed 0 bases at V and 2 bases at J, leaving 5 bases unmatched. In nucleotides, the CDR3 is TGTGCCAGCAGCGTAGGCGGACAGGCAACCTACGAGCAGTACTTC. Its translation: CASSVGGQATYEQYF.

V usage is TRBV4-3 and J usage is TRBJ2-1; D possibly corresponds to TRBD2 (5 bases). The CDR3 contains 16 residues. Germline V gene sequence: CDR1 LGHNA, CDR2 YSLEER. V lost 0 bases to trimming and J lost 8 bases, with 17 bases between them. The CDR3 coding sequence is TGCGCCAGCAGCCAAGAACTTGGTCTAGCCGGCGATGAGCAGTTCTTC. Translation gives CASSQELGLAGDEQFF.

The chain carries TRBV10-3 and TRBJ2-1; 11 bases align to TRBD2. The CDR3 totals 15 residues. With V trimmed by 3 bases and J by 8 bases, 6 bases remained unmatched. Germline V gives CDR1 ENHRY, CDR2 SYGVKD. CDR3 bases: TGTGCCATCAGTGAACTAGCGGGAGTTGGCCATGAGCAGTTCTTC. Amino acids: CAISELAGVGHEQFF.

J is TRBJ1-1 and V is TRBV19; D gene unclear. The CDR3 sequence is 15 residues long. The ends were cut back, 5 bases at V and 2 bases at J, with 15 bases in the middle. Germline V CDR1 and CDR2: LNHDA, SQIVND (reference sequence). In DNA form, the CDR3 reads TGTGCCAGTAGTGCGTCAATGGGTTTTAACACTGAAGCTTTCTTT. This encodes CASSASMGFNTEAFF.

The chain couples TRBV4-1 to TRBJ1-2; TRBD1 is a possible D gene (5 bases). V gave up 1 base and J gave up 3 bases, with 12 bases separating them. The CDR3 is 15 amino acids. CDR1 MGHRA and CDR2 YSYEKL come from the germline V gene. CDR3 DNA sequence: TGCGCCAGCAGCCAAGGTATCCGGGACGACTATGGCTACACCTTC. Its protein is CASSQGIRDDYGYTF.

The chain uses TRBV7-2 and TRBJ2-1; 10 bases are a match to TRBD2. Per the germline V gene, CDR1 is SGHTA and CDR2 is FQGNSA. The V gene end was trimmed by 7 bases and the J gene end by 9 bases; junction bases not matched to a gene: 9. The CDR3 is 14 amino acids. The CDR3 sequence is CASTRTSGGGEQFF. The DNA for the CDR3 is TGTGCCAGCACCCGGACTAGCGGAGGGGGTGAGCAGTTCTTC. The whole variable domain, filled in from reference TRBV7-2 and TRBJ2-1, reads GAGVSQSPSNKVTEKGKDVELRCDPISGHTALYWYRQSLGQGLEFLIYFQGNSAPDKSGLPSDRFSAERTGGSVSTLTIQRTQQEDSAVYLCASTRTSGGGEQFFGPGTRLTVL.

This rearrangement joins TRBV30 to TRBJ1-5, with D hard to call. V dropped 0 bases and J dropped 6 bases, with 15 bases sitting between them. The V gene's germline CDR1 is GTSNPN and CDR2 SVGIG (reference sequence). The CDR3 has 15 residues. Here the CDR3 DNA reads TGTGCCTGGAGTGTACGAGTCCAGGAGGCTCAGCCCCAGCATTTT. It yields the protein CAWSVRVQEAQPQHF. Looking up the rest from reference TRBV30 and TRBJ1-5 gives the full variable domain: SQTIHQWPATLVQPVGSPLSLECTVEGTSNPNLYWYRQAAGRGLQLLFYSVGIGQISSEVPQNLSASRPQDRQFILSSKKLLLSDSGFYLCAWSVRVQEAQPQHFGDGTRLSIL.

This clone was seen a single time. The chain links TRBV2 to TRBJ1-6; TRBD1 agrees at 10 bases. V shed 6 bases, J shed 9 bases, and the junction held 8 bases outside the gene matches. CDR1 is SNHLY and CDR2 is FYNNEI in the germline V gene. There are 15 residues in the CDR3. Written as DNA, the CDR3 is TGTGCCAGCAGCCTCGGACGACAGGGGGCTTCACCCCTCCACTTT. Protein: CASSLGRQGASPLHF.

The J gene is TRBJ1-2, the V gene TRBV27; weak D call: TRBD1 (5 bases). Deletions cut 5 bases from V and 7 bases from J, with 20 bases between. This CDR3 has 15 amino acids. The germline V gene encodes CDR1 MNHEY and CDR2 SMNVEV (reference sequence). The CDR3 DNA reads as TGTGCCAGCAGTCTCGGCTCCGGGACGGTCCGTGGCTACACCTTC. Translated, it gives CASSLGSGTVRGYTF.

This clone was picked up a small number of times. The CDR3 is CASGFQGYGYTF. In nucleotides, the CDR3 is TGTGCCAGCGGGTTCCAGGGATATGGCTACACCTTC. This rearrangement joins TRBV5-6 to TRBJ1-2; perhaps TRBD1 as D (5 bases). The CDR3 totals 12 residues. The germline CDR1 and CDR2 sequences are SGHDT and YYEEEE. Deletions cut 7 bases from V and 5 bases from J, with 12 bases between.

The chain carries TRBV6-5 and TRBJ2-7, with a weak D call TRBD2 (7 bases). This CDR3 contains 15 residues. Looked up from germline, CDR1 is MNHEY and CDR2 is SVGAGI. V lost 2 bases and J lost 2, with 13 bases in between. The CDR3 nucleotides read TGTGCCAGCAGTTACGGAGGGGGGGAAACCTACGAGCAGTACTTC. This gives the protein CASSYGGGETYEQYF.

Worth noting for this clone: One junction end does not reproduce the germline sequence, and a read error may be involved. The chain recombines TRBV7-7 with TRBJ2-6; unclear D gene. CDR1 is SSHAT and CDR2 is FNYEAQ in the germline V gene (reference sequence). The CDR3 sequence is 15 residues long. The CDR3 DNA reads as TGTGCTAGCAGCTTGGATCGCTCTGGGGCCAACGTCCTGACTTTC. Its translation is CASSLDRSGANVLTF.

This chain joins TRBV27 and TRBJ1-6, with D possibly TRBD1 on 5 matching bases. Looked up from germline, CDR1 is MNHEY and CDR2 is SMNVEV (reference sequence). The CDR3 runs 15 residues. Trimming left V 5 bases short and J 5 bases short, with 13 bases between. This chain's CDR3 is CASSTRQLDNSPLHF. CDR3 DNA sequence: TGTGCCAGCAGTACGCGACAGCTTGATAATTCACCCCTCCACTTT.

The chain joins TRBV30 to TRBJ2-7, with D uncertain. The CDR3 loop spans 12 amino acids. V lost 4 bases and J lost 5, with 12 bases in between. Germline values: CDR1 GTSNPN, CDR2 SVGIG (reference sequence). Written as DNA, the CDR3 is TGTGCCTGGAAACCCGGTGCAAACGAGCAGTACTTC. Translation: CAWKPGANEQYF.

The chain employs TRBV4-1 and TRBJ2-2; 13 bases agree with TRBD2. The CDR3 sequence is 17 residues long. Trimming cost V 1 base and J 6 bases; bases outside gene matches: 5. Germline CDR1 and CDR2: MGHRA and YSYEKL. CDR3 in amino acids: CASSQGTSGSISGELFF. CDR3 bases: TGCGCCAGCAGCCAAGGGACTAGCGGGAGTATTTCCGGGGAGCTGTTTTTT.